This T cell receptor beta chain stems from a study of blood T cell repertoires in COVID-19. Study in general: Specimens from acute and convalescent COVID-19 originated in the United States, Italy and Spain. PBMCs, B-cell-depleted T cells, or T cells provided the cDNA or gDNA that made up the material.

The authors' processing: How many nucleated cells were present was estimated from reference gene primer amplification. Clones were read by immunoSEQ multiplex PCR, and TCRdb kept only the in-frame ones, dropping some. V and J calls and clone size come straight from that table; D and trimming were deduced from the DNA. The sample lists some 250,000 clones; roughly 79% were seen once. The germline V gene has CDR1 SGHDT and CDR2 YYEEEE. V was shortened by 6 bases and J by 3 bases, with 13 bases between the two germline ends. This CDR3 comprises 14 residues. The chain recombines TRBV5-6 with TRBJ1-5, with a tentative D call TRBD1 (5 bases). The sample taken for sequencing was peripheral blood. The clonotype comes from a woman aged 55-69 years with active or convalescent COVID-19. The CDR3 spells CASTSRASNQPQHF. As DNA, the CDR3 is TGTGCCAGCACCTCCAGGGCCTCCAATCAGCCCCAGCATTTT.